This T cell receptor beta chain appears in the sequencing data of a study of monozygotic twins with inflammatory bowel disease. No DNA is given; TCRdb re-called the 5' RACE reads and lists each CDR3 protein once. The table lists a few hundred thousand distinct CDR3 sequences. CDR1 and CDR2 (germline): MDHEN, SYDVKM. The CDR3 covers 13 residues. The source material was blood. The sequence came from a human donor with ulcerative colitis or Crohn's disease, or a healthy co-twin of an affected twin (not recorded which). The genes are TRBV28 and TRBJ2-2. The CDR3 sequence: CASSQTDTGELFF.